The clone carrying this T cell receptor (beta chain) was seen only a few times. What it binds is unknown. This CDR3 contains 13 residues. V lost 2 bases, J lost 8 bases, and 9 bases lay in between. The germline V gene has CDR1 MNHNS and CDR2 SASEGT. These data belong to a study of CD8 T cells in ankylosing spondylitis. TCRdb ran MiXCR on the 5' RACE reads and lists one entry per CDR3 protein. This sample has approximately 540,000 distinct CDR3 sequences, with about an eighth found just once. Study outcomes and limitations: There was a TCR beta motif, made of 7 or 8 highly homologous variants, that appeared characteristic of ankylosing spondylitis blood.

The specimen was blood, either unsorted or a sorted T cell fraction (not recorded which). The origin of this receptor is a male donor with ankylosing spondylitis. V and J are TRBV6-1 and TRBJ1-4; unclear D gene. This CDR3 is CASSEPGIEKLFF. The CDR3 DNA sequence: TGTGCCAGCAGTGAACCGGGGATAGAAAAACTGTTTTTT.